These T cell receptor beta chains were read from a single sample in a study of somatic mutations in cytotoxic T cells in rheumatoid arthritis. Data came from immunoSEQ multiplex PCR; TCRdb stores just in-frame clones and leaves some out. The sample lists 13,000 to 15,000 clones, roughly 82% seen once, with about 29% in the top ten. The sample was CD8+ T cells sorted from blood. All receptors derive from an adult with rheumatoid arthritis. CDR3s include the opening cysteine and the closing phenylalanine or tryptophan.

j_call v_call cdr3_aa
TRBJ1-5 TRBV7-9 CASSLGIQPQHF
TRBJ2-2 TRBV4-1 CASSQVQGSGELFF
TRBJ1-5 TRBV6-1 CASSPDGSNQPQHF
TRBJ2-7 TRBV19 CASSMGQVSYEQYF
TRBJ2-1 TRBV7-3 CASSLTTSGEQFF
TRBJ1-1 TRBV19 CASRTLSGPGGTEAFF
TRBJ2-5 TRBV19 CASSISLAGRETQYF
TRBJ2-7 TRBV28 CASSLGGRTYEQYF
TRBJ2-5 TRBV30 CAWSVGGETQYF
TRBJ2-3 TRBV19 CASSINSGLEISQYF
- TRBV5-4 CASSLGTYEQYF
TRBJ1-1 TRBV28 CASSPPGGGWTEAFF
TRBJ1-1 TRBV6-1 CASSAPPGEDKNTEAFF
TRBJ2-3 TRBV6-6 CASSYGTDTQYF
TRBJ2-1 TRBV7-9 CASSLQGLYNEQFF
TRBJ1-2 TRBV6-1 CASSGRGGAKSGYTF
TRBJ1-4 TRBV6-4 CARGETVVVEKLFF
TRBJ2-7 TRBV11-2 CASSLYGLAYEQYF
TRBJ2-5 TRBV6-6 CASTGTTSSGETQYF
TRBJ2-5 TRBV7-9 CASSLNRVGQETQYF
TRBJ2-2 TRBV7-2 CASSLLAGELFF
TRBJ2-3 TRBV19 CASSIVASPDTQYF
TRBJ1-5 TRBV27 CASSPRDVPGPMGQPQHF
TRBJ2-7 TRBV5-4 CASSLGTYEQYF
TRBJ2-7 TRBV18 CASSPLDRVLSYEQYF
TRBJ2-5 TRBV4-1 CASSPLAGSSQETQYF
TRBJ2-1 TRBV11-3 CASSLWSGEQFF
TRBJ2-1 TRBV4-3 CASSQDAGSYNEQFF
TRBJ2-1 TRBV7-9 CASSLPSPRSHEQFF
TRBJ1-2 TRBV6-5 CASSYRTGQNYGYTF
TRBJ2-7 TRBV5-4 CASSHGGGSSYEQYF
TRBJ2-2 TRBV11-2 CASGTGSTGELFF
TRBJ1-4 TRBV27 CASSPDPAGASEKLFF
TRBJ1-2 TRBV2 CVPEAYTF
TRBJ2-1 TRBV2 CASMGDGYFEQFF
TRBJ1-4 TRBV29-1 CILSPRTDHATNEKLFF
TRBJ1-3 TRBV20-1 CSAVGRNTIYF
TRBJ1-1 TRBV19 CASSIGTGGEAFF
TRBJ1-3 TRBV28 CASSPVSGQLGNTIYF
TRBJ1-2 TRBV14 CASSQDKVHEGPADYGYTF
TRBJ1-2 TRBV7-8 CASSLGQIDYGYTF
TRBJ2-7 TRBV4-1 CASSHPLSGRLNYEQYF
TRBJ2-7 TRBV30 CAWSVGAKKSDEQYF
TRBJ1-3 TRBV5-4 CASSLGPGGGNTIYF
TRBJ2-4 TRBV27 CASSPTSAGAKNIQYF
- TRBV10-3 CAISEAYYEQYF
TRBJ1-3 TRBV9 CASSARLLSGNTIYF
TRBJ1-2 TRBV7-9 CASSLGTGLSPRYGYTF
TRBJ2-4 TRBV4-1 CASSLTSGTAKNIQYF
TRBJ2-3 TRBV5-6 CASSSGSTDTQYF
TRBJ2-1 TRBV7-3 CASSLSASSYNEQFF
TRBJ1-1 TRBV29-1 CSVTGTGYTEAFF
TRBJ1-1 TRBV2 CASWNTEAFF
TRBJ1-5 TRBV28 CASSWSRGNQPQHF
TRBJ1-2 TRBV6-1 CASSESDRYGYTF
TRBJ1-4 TRBV5-6 CASSLGGQGRTKLFF
TRBJ1-2 TRBV4-2 CASSAQGDRDGYTF
TRBJ2-7 TRBV14 CASSLRNRGLYEQYF
TRBJ1-1 TRBV4-1 CASRVTGFGTEAFF